This T cell receptor beta chain was recorded in a study of STAT5B mutations in CD4+ large granular lymphocyte leukemia. Study background: The CDR3 'QG' motif was associated with a particular HLA allele among healthy donors.

With V trimmed by 6 bases and J by 3 bases, 7 bases remained unmatched. Germline V gene data show CDR1 as SEHNR and CDR2 as FQNEAQ (reference sequence). This CDR3 comprises 15 residues. Regarding the study as a whole: Patient CD4-sorted repertoires stayed more clonal than healthy ones after leukemic-clone removal. Approximately 25% of private leukemic clonotypes occurred rarely in other patients' non-leukemic repertoires.

Note on this clone: The antigen remains unidentified.

Libraries were prepared by immunoSEQ multiplex PCR; TCRdb keeps only in-frame clonotypes and omits some of them. This repertoire shows approximately 40,000 clones, 65% to 85% found once; its top ten account for less than 0.45%. The TCR originated in a human donor in good health. The chain uses TRBV7-9 and TRBJ1-5; 8 bases are shared with TRBD1. The sequenced material came from CD4+ T cells from blood buffy coats. CDR3 nucleotides: TGTGCCAGCAGTTTACAGGGGGGGAACAATCAGCCCCAGCATTTT. Translation gives CASSLQGGNNQPQHF.